These T cell receptor beta chains were read from a single sample in a study of cytomegalovirus exposure and HLA in healthy donors. Data came from immunoSEQ multiplex PCR; TCRdb stores just in-frame clones and leaves some out. Among 200,000 to 250,000 clones listed, roughly 79% were seen once. The specimen sequenced was PBMCs. The origin of the receptors is a woman aged 40 to 55 in good health and CMV-seronegative. Both conserved end residues are part of each CDR3. Fields, in order: D gene, clone size, J gene, V gene, CDR3 protein, CDR3 DNA. A D gene is named only where the DNA matches it firmly. Size is omitted from some rows. Given values are once, few, many or a class for expanded clones.

TRBD2 | - | TRBJ2-1 | TRBV27 | CASSLVAAGVGEQFF | TGTGCCAGCAGTTTAGTCGCAGCGGGGGTCGGTGAGCAGTTCTTC
TRBD1 | - | TRBJ2-7 | TRBV27 | CASSFSGGGHEQYF | TGTGCCAGCAGTTTCTCAGGGGGTGGCCACGAGCAGTACTTC
- | - | TRBJ1-5 | TRBV4-3 | CASSQDSYQPQHF | TGCGCCAGCAGCCAAGATTCGTATCAGCCCCAGCATTTT
- | - | TRBJ1-1 | TRBV19 | CASSVRDGVDTEAFF | TGTGCCAGTAGTGTCAGGGATGGGGTGGACACTGAAGCTTTCTTT
- | - | TRBJ1-5 | TRBV30 | CAWSPSDNQPQHF | TGTGCCTGGAGTCCGTCAGACAATCAGCCCCAGCATTTT
- | - | TRBJ1-2 | TRBV28 | CASSLVDLTYGYTF | TGTGCCAGCAGTTTGGTCGATCTAACTTATGGCTACACCTTC
TRBD2 | - | TRBJ2-5 | TRBV11-3 | CASSDTSGGAREQYF | TGTGCCAGCAGCGACACTAGCGGGGGGGCGAGAGAGCAGTACTTC
- | - | TRBJ2-5 | TRBV10-3 | CAISEERRLETQYF | TGTGCCATCAGTGAGGAAAGGCGGTTGGAGACCCAGTACTTC
TRBD1 | - | TRBJ2-3 | TRBV19 | CASKTGGHTDTQYF | TGTGCCAGTAAAACAGGGGGCCACACAGATACGCAGTATTTT
- | once | TRBJ2-5 | TRBV7-2 | CASRGGLHKTQYF | TGTGCCAGCAGGGGGGGACTTCACAAGACCCAGTACTTC
- | - | TRBJ2-1 | TRBV19 | CASSAGQSTYNEQFF | TGTGCCAGTAGTGCCGGACAGAGCACCTACAATGAGCAGTTCTTC
- | - | TRBJ1-6 | TRBV7-2 | CASSSQRSNSPLHF | TGTGCCAGCAGCAGTCAGAGGTCGAATTCACCCCTCCACTTT
- | - | TRBJ1-5 | TRBV19 | CASSIRGSGNQPQHF | TGTGCCAGTAGTATACGGGGGAGTGGCAATCAGCCCCAGCATTTT
- | - | TRBJ1-4 | TRBV9 | CASSPRGGGATNEKLFF | TGTGCCAGCAGCCCTAGGGGTGGTGGGGCAACTAATGAAAAACTGTTTTTT
- | - | TRBJ2-3 | TRBV9 | CASSVEAAAAAALYF | TGTGCCAGCAGCGTAGAAGCGGCGGCGGCGGCTGCTCTGTATTTT
TRBD1 | - | TRBJ2-7 | TRBV19 | CASRYRDSYEQYF | TGTGCCAGTAGATACCGGGACAGTTACGAGCAGTACTTC
- | once | TRBJ1-5 | TRBV18 | CASSPFRGDSNQPQHF | TGTGCCAGCTCACCATTTCGCGGGGATAGCAATCAGCCCCAGCATTTT
- | - | TRBJ2-7 | TRBV28 | CASSLPVNYEQYF | TGTGCCAGCAGTTTACCGGTAAACTACGAGCAGTACTTC
TRBD1 | - | TRBJ1-3 | TRBV11-2 | CASSPGTGQFSGNTIYF | TGTGCCAGCAGCCCCGGGACAGGGCAATTTTCGGGAAACACCATATATTTT
- | - | TRBJ1-2 | TRBV7-9 | CASSLVMGSLYGYTF | TGTGCCAGCAGCTTAGTTATGGGCAGTCTATATGGCTACACCTTC
TRBD2 | - | TRBJ2-7 | TRBV27 | CASSLAGGLSEQYF | TGTGCCAGCTCCTTAGCGGGGGGGCTCTCTGAGCAGTACTTC